A selection of T cell receptor beta chains follows, all from one sample in a study of shared T cell receptors in the human thymus. Repertoires were generated with immunoSEQ multiplex PCR, while TCRdb's copy carries only in-frame clones and drops some. Of some 720,000 clones in the sample, around 89% were seen once. This same sample was also taken into another study, of human thymus T cells.

The specimen was thymocytes. Receptors were obtained from a boy under two years old with a congenital heart defect. The CDR3 runs from the conserved cysteine through the conserved F or W. The D gene is left open where the match is weak. The size entry is marked missing in some rows and otherwise reads once, few, many or a size class.

v_gene	abundance	j_gene	d_gene	CDR3aa	CDR3nt
TRBV30	-	TRBJ2-5	-	CAWSIDRSQETQYF	TGTGCCTGGAGTATTGACAGGTCCCAAGAGACCCAGTACTTC
TRBV12-5	-	TRBJ2-7	-	CASGLAGSPSYEQYF	TGTGCTAGTGGTTTGGCGGGGAGCCCCTCCTACGAGCAGTACTTC
TRBV5-5	once	TRBJ1-2	TRBD1	CASSCGQEAPNFYGYTF	TGTGCCAGCAGCTGCGGACAGGAGGCTCCAAATTTCTATGGCTACACCTTC
TRBV7-9	-	TRBJ1-1	TRBD1	CASSIGQGKTEAFF	TGTGCCAGCAGCATCGGACAGGGCAAGACTGAAGCTTTCTTT
TRBV19	-	TRBJ2-1	-	CASRPGYVSEAEQFF	TGTGCCAGTAGACCGGGGTACGTCTCCGAGGCAGAGCAGTTCTTC
TRBV29-1	-	TRBJ2-3	-	CSVEGGQDYLHGTDTQYF	TGCAGCGTTGAAGGTGGTCAGGATTACCTCCACGGCACAGATACGCAGTATTTT
TRBV7-6	-	TRBJ2-7	TRBD2	CASSFREGGGAYEQYF	TGTGCCAGCAGCTTTCGGGAGGGTGGGGGCGCCTACGAGCAGTACTTC
TRBV5-8	-	TRBJ2-7	TRBD2	CASSFPRTRKGQYF	TGTGCCAGCAGCTTCCCCCGGACTAGGAAAGGGCAGTACTTC
TRBV27	-	TRBJ2-7	TRBD2	CASSCPGLAGSPYEQYF	TGTGCCAGCAGCTGCCCGGGACTAGCGGGTTCCCCCTACGAGCAGTACTTC
TRBV27	-	TRBJ2-7	TRBD2	CASSPGTSGRKWLSYEQYF	TGTGCCAGCAGTCCAGGGACTAGCGGGAGAAAGTGGCTCTCCTACGAGCAGTACTTC
TRBV15	-	TRBJ1-4	-	CATSRDSGRPNEKLFF	TGTGCCACCAGCAGAGATTCAGGGCGGCCGAATGAAAAACTGTTTTTT
TRBV5-6	-	TRBJ2-1	TRBD2	CASSPKHSGRNNEQFF	TGTGCCAGCAGCCCGAAACATAGCGGGAGGAACAATGAGCAGTTCTTC
TRBV4-3	-	TRBJ2-1	-	CASSQGFTSAFREQFF	TGCGCCAGCAGCCAAGGGTTCACGAGCGCCTTCCGTGAGCAGTTCTTC
TRBV5-4	-	TRBJ2-2	TRBD2	CASSGPGLAGKNTGELFF	TGTGCCAGCAGCGGCCCGGGACTAGCGGGAAAGAACACCGGGGAGCTGTTTTTT
TRBV6-6	-	TRBJ2-7	-	CASSSGGQRTYEQYF	TGTGCCAGCAGTTCCGGGGGACAGAGAACCTACGAGCAGTACTTC
TRBV30	once	TRBJ2-7	-	CAWDPSGQGEEQYF	TGTGCCTGGGACCCCTCTGGGCAGGGCGAGGAGCAGTACTTC
TRBV14	-	TRBJ1-2	-	CASSQGREIYGYTF	TGTGCCAGCAGCCAAGGAAGGGAGATCTATGGCTACACCTTC
TRBV15	-	TRBJ2-1	TRBD2	CATSPGTSAYNEQFF	TGTGCCACCAGCCCCGGGACTAGCGCCTACAATGAGCAGTTCTTC
TRBV12-5	-	TRBJ1-1	-	CASGLVTPGRNTEAFF	TGTGCTAGTGGTTTGGTAACCCCAGGCCGGAACACTGAAGCTTTCTTT
TRBV6-5	-	TRBJ2-7	-	CASSQQFSSYEQYF	TGTGCCAGCAGCCAACAGTTTTCATCCTACGAGCAGTACTTC
TRBV4-2	-	TRBJ2-1	TRBD2	CASSQDWGLAGEGEQFF	TGTGCCAGCAGCCAAGATTGGGGACTAGCGGGAGAAGGTGAGCAGTTCTTC
TRBV5-1	-	TRBJ1-1	-	CASSFGGDAEAFF	TGCGCCAGCAGCTTCGGGGGTGACGCTGAAGCTTTCTTT
TRBV15	-	TRBJ2-1	TRBD2	CATSRDLRLADGNEQFF	TGTGCCACCAGCAGAGATCTTAGACTAGCGGATGGGAATGAGCAGTTCTTC